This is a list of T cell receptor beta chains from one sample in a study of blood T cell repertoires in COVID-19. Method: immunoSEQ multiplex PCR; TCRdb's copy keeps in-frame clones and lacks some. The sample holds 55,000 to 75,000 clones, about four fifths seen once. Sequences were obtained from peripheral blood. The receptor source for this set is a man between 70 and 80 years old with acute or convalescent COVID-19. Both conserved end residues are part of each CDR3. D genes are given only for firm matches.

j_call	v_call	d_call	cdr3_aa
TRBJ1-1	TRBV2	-	CASSVYGHPVAFF
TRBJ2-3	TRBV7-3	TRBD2	CASSLGVAGGRTDTQYF
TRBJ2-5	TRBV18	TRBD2	CASSPQAGGGETQYF
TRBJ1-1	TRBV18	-	CASYPRAPSDTEAFF
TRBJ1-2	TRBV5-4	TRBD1	CASRTGVLGGYTF
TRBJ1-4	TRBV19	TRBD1	CASSMGTGSGEKLFF
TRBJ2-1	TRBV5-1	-	CASSLSGSSSYNEQFF
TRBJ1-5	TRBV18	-	CASSIDRQIGPQHF
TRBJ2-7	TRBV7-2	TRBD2	CASSSSTSGIIDEQYF
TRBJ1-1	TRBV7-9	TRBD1	CASSLRFGQGQVAFF
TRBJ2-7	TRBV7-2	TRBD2	CASSLDSGGLGEQYF
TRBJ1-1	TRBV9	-	CASSVVARENTEAFF
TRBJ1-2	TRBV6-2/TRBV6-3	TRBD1	CASSRDRGTYGYTF
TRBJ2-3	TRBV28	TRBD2	CASSFIAGGRSTDTQYF
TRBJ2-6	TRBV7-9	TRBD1	CASSPGGQGAISGANVLTF
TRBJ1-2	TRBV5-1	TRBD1	CASSLDAGRGLEGF
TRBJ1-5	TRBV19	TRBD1	CASSEGARNQPQHF
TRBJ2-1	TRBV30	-	CAWSVLGGIGRNEQFF
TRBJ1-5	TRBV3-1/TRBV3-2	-	CASSQRWGGNQPQHF
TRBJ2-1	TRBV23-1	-	CASSQSRFLSYNEQFF
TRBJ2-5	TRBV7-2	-	CASSLTSQGTQYF
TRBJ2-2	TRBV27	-	CASSFVQAGELFF
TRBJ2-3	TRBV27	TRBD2	CASSSRTSGATDTQYF
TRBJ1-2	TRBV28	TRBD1	CASNTGQGRDYGYTF
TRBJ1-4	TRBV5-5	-	CASSLYWQEKEKLFF
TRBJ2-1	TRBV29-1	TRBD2	CSARRLAADNEQFF
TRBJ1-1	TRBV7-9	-	CASSLAGEGTEAFF
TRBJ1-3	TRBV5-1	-	CASSLGDIFSGNTIYF
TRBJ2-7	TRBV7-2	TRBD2	CASSFNSASGVYEQYF
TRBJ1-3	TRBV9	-	CASSGAPGNTIYF
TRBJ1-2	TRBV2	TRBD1	CASSADPGGAGGYTF
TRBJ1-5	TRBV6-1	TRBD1	CASSEGQGFDQPQHF
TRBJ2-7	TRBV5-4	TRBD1	CASSLVGGTVAYEQYF
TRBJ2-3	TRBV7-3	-	CASSPAGRTTDTQYF
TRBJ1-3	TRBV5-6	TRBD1	CASRPDRGKSGNTIYF
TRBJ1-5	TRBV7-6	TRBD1	CASSHRQGGNQPQHF
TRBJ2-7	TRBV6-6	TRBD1	CASSEPDRGRSYEQYF
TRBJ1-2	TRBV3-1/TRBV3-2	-	CASSQGRQAHGYTF
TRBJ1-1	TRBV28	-	CASSLFSGEAFF
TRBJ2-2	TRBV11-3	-	CASSSTNTGELFF
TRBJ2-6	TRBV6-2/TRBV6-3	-	CASSRTKSGANVLTF
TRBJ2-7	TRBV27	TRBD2	CASSSPGVAGYEQYF
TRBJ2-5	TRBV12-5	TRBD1	CASGLGQLYQETQYF
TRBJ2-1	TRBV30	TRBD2	CAQRIAGGNEQFF
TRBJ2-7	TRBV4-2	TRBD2	CASSPLLAGGTYEQYF
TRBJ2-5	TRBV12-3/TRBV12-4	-	CASSSGQETQYF
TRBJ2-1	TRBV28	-	CASSATRNEQFF
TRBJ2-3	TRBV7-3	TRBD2	CASSLGLAGGSDTQYF
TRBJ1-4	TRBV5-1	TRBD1	CASSPKGALNEKLFF
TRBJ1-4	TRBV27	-	CASSLRRRVGEKLFF
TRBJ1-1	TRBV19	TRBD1	CASSPGTGGKAFF
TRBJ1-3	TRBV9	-	CASSAWGGDTIYF
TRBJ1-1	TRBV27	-	CASSRGGGNTEAFF
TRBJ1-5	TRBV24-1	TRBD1	CATSDDLRGYSNQPQHF
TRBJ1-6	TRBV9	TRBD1	CASSVGRGQGKGGIGSPLHF
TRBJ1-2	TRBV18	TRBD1	CASSPGPTGDIYGYTF
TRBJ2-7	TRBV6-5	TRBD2	CASSFQLAGGYEQYF
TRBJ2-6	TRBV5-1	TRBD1	CASSLARDRGAGANVLTF
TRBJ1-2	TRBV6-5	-	CASRVTVNYGYTF
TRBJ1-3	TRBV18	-	CASSSGDRTSGNTIYF